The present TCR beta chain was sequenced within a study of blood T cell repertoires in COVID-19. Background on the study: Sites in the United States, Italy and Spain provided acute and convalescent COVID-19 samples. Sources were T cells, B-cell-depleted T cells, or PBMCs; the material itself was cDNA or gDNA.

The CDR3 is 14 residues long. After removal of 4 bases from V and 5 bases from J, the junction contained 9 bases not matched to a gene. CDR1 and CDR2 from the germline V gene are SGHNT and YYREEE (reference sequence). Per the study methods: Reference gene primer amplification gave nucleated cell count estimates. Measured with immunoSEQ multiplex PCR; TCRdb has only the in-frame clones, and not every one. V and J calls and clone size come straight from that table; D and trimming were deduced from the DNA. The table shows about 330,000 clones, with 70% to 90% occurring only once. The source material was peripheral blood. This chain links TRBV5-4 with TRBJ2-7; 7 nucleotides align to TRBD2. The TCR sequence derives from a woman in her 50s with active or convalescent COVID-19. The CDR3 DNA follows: TGTGCCAGCAGCCCGAGCGGGATATTCGACGAGCAGTACTTC. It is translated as CASSPSGIFDEQYF.